The 30 T cell receptor beta chains below were found in one sample sequenced in a study of technical replicates of blood from a few donors. TCRdb's table, derived via immunoSEQ multiplex PCR, lists solely in-frame clones and lacks some. Of more than 65,000 clones detected, around 97% appear once; the ten largest clones hold roughly 0.3%. Sequencing used T cells isolated from PBMCs. The receptors originated from a human donor in good health.

The V gene is TRBV2, the J gene TRBJ2-1, with D maybe TRBD2 (5 bases). The germline gives CDR1 SNHLY, CDR2 FYNNEI. The CDR3 runs to 14 residues. The V gene lost 10 bases and the J gene lost 1 base, with 14 bases spanning the gap. DNA for the CDR3: TGTGCCACCGCAACTAGTAAGTCCTACAATGAGCAGTTCTTC. Protein product: CATATSKSYNEQFF.

The chain carries TRBV5-6 and TRBJ2-7; 7 bases are shared with TRBD2. V gave up 4 bases and J gave up 3 bases; unmatched junction bases: 7. Germline loops: CDR1 SGHDT, CDR2 YYEEEE. The CDR3 totals 14 residues. For the CDR3, the DNA is TGTGCCAGCAGCGGGACTAACTTATTCTACGAGCAGTACTTC. Residues: CASSGTNLFYEQYF.

This rearrangement joins TRBV19 to TRBJ1-1; D not resolved. With 5 bases removed from V and 8 bases from J, the gap between germline ends came to 15 bases. Germline V gene lookup returns CDR1 LNHDA and CDR2 SQIVND (reference sequence). The CDR3 has 13 amino acids. CDR3 residues: CASSALRAEEAFF. Written as DNA, the CDR3 is TGTGCCAGTAGTGCCTTGAGGGCGGAAGAAGCTTTCTTT.

CDR3 sequence reads: CASSPISESTGELFF. The CDR3 coding sequence is TGTGCCAGCAGCCCGATCTCCGAGTCCACCGGGGAGCTGTTTTTT. This chain joins TRBV4-2 and TRBJ2-2; D not resolved. V dropped 4 bases and J dropped 4 bases, with 13 bases sitting between them. Germline-derived CDR1 and CDR2 are LGHNA and YNFKEQ. The CDR3 runs to 15 residues.

The chain joins TRBV10-3 to TRBJ1-1; no clear D. Germline V gives CDR1 ENHRY, CDR2 SYGVKD. Trimming cost V 9 bases and J 1 base, with 15 bases left between them. This CDR3 has 14 amino acids. DNA for the CDR3: TGTGCCATAAACCGCCTTCCAGGGAACACTGAAGCTTTCTTT. It yields the protein CAINRLPGNTEAFF.

V usage is TRBV11-2 and J usage is TRBJ2-7; 7 bases line up with TRBD1. CDR3 length: 15 residues. V gave up 3 bases and J gave up 2 bases; unmatched junction bases: 7. Germline V gene sequence: CDR1 SGHAT, CDR2 FQNNGV. The DNA for the CDR3 is TGTGCCAGCAGCTTCTCGGACAGGACCACCTACGAGCAGTACTTC. Translation: CASSFSDRTTYEQYF.

The chain links TRBV6-5 to TRBJ2-1; perhaps TRBD2 as D (5 bases). The CDR3 has 14 residues. Trimming shortened V by 0 bases and J by 6 bases, and 9 bases separated the two germline ends. CDR1 MNHEY and CDR2 SVGAGI come from the germline V gene. The DNA of the CDR3 is TGTGCCAGCAGTTACTCGACTACGGCCAATGAGCAGTTCTTC. It encodes CASSYSTTANEQFF.

This clone appeared a single time. This rearrangement joins TRBV6-5 to TRBJ1-2; D may be TRBD1 (5 bases). This CDR3 comprises 15 residues. Germline V gene sequence: CDR1 MNHEY, CDR2 SVGAGI. Trimming shortened V by 6 bases and J by 8 bases, and 22 bases separated the two germline ends. CDR3 protein: CASSPTTESVGGYTF. The CDR3 nucleotides read TGTGCCAGCAGCCCGACGACAGAATCGGTGGGAGGCTACACCTTC.

This chain links TRBV4-3 with TRBJ2-3; maybe TRBD2 (6 bases). There are 15 residues in the CDR3. Trimming stripped 0 bases from V and 1 base from J, with 8 bases between. Germline V lookup: CDR1 LGHNA, CDR2 YSLEER. CDR3: CASSQEGGRTDTQYF. The CDR3 bases are TGCGCCAGCAGCCAAGAGGGGGGACGCACAGATACGCAGTATTTT.

The V call is TRBV6-5, the J call TRBJ2-7, with D possibly matching TRBD1 (5 bases). CDR1 and CDR2 from the germline V gene are MNHEY and SVGAGI. The CDR3 totals 16 residues. With 0 bases removed from V and 1 base from J, the gap between germline ends came to 13 bases. Here the CDR3 DNA reads TGTGCCAGCAGTTACTCACCGACAGAGTATTCCTACGAGCAGTACTTC. Protein: CASSYSPTEYSYEQYF.

The J gene is TRBJ2-7, the V gene TRBV2; perhaps TRBD2 as D (5 bases). Germline V gives CDR1 SNHLY, CDR2 FYNNEI. This CDR3 is built from 13 residues. V was trimmed by 10 bases and J by 5 bases, leaving 18 bases between them. The CDR3 reads CANRRLDHHEQYF. Written as DNA, the CDR3 is TGTGCCAACCGGAGGCTAGATCACCACGAGCAGTACTTC. Using reference TRBV2 and TRBJ2-7 for the parts outside the CDR3, the full variable domain is EPEVTQTPSHQVTQMGQEVILRCVPISNHLYFYWYRQILGQKVEFLVSFYNNEISEKSEIFDDQFSVERPDGSNFTLKIRSTKLEDSAMYFCANRRLDHHEQYFGPGTRLTVT.

The rearrangement links TRBV7-5 to TRBJ2-3; the table calls TRBD2, which could not be checked here. TRBV7-5 is designated a pseudogene. The length of the CDR3 is 17 residues. The CDR3 region has the DNA TGTGTCAGAAGCTTAGAAGTGTGCGGTCTAGACACAGATACGCAGTATTTT. Translation: CVRSLEVCGLDTDTQYF.

This clone was recorded once. The chain links TRBV30 to TRBJ1-1; D unclear. V was cut by 3 bases and J by 5 bases, with 16 bases left in between. The CDR3 covers 14 residues. Germline CDR1 GTSNPN, CDR2 SVGIG (reference sequence). The CDR3 loop is CAWSEPLVFTEAFF. For the CDR3, the DNA is TGTGCCTGGAGCGAGCCCCTTGTCTTTACTGAAGCTTTCTTT.

The V gene is TRBV4-2, the J gene TRBJ2-3; 9 bases fit TRBD2. Per germline, CDR1 LGHNA and CDR2 YNFKEQ. Trimming took 2 bases from V and 0 from J; bases not matched to a gene: 0. The CDR3 runs to 15 residues. The CDR3 coding sequence is TGTGCCAGCAGCCAAACTAGCGGGAGCACAGATACGCAGTATTTT. Translated: CASSQTSGSTDTQYF.

The rearrangement joins TRBV11-2 to TRBJ2-5, with 8 positions matching TRBD1. V trimming: 6 bases; J trimming: 5 bases; junction bases outside the gene matches: 2. In germline, CDR1 is SGHAT, CDR2 FQNNGV. There are 12 residues in the CDR3. CDR3 nucleotide sequence: TGTGCCAGCAGTTGGACAGGGGAGACCCAGTACTTC. As protein: CASSWTGETQYF.

V usage is TRBV28 and J usage is TRBJ1-2, with D possibly being TRBD1 (5 bases). V lost 6 bases and J 3 bases, leaving 14 bases between the germline ends. The CDR3 runs to 14 residues. CDR1 and CDR2 (germline): MDHEN, SYDVKM. CDR3 loop: CASRPQGGDYGYTF. The CDR3 nucleotides are TGTGCCAGCAGACCGCAGGGAGGTGACTATGGCTACACCTTC.

J is TRBJ2-1 and V is TRBV11-2, with 7 bases fitting TRBD1. Trimming removed 5 bases from V and 7 bases from J; junction bases left unmatched: 14. Germline V lookup: CDR1 SGHAT, CDR2 FQNNGV. The length of the CDR3 is 16 residues. The CDR3 sequence: CASSKRFGQETNEQFF. In DNA form, the CDR3 reads TGTGCCAGCAGCAAGCGGTTCGGACAGGAGACTAATGAGCAGTTCTTC.

This rearrangement joins TRBV5-4 to TRBJ1-1, with unresolved D. Germline CDR1 reads SGHNT; CDR2 reads YYREEE (reference sequence). This CDR3 region has 13 residues. V lost 4 bases and J 0 bases, leaving 7 bases between the germline ends. CDR3 nucleotides: TGTGCCAGCAGCCCTCAGGTGAACACTGAAGCTTTCTTT. It specifies CASSPQVNTEAFF.

V and J are TRBV5-1 and TRBJ1-3; D is undetermined. CDR3 length: 13 amino acids. The germline CDR1 and CDR2 sequences are SGHRS and YFSETQ. V lost 1 base and J lost 4, with 6 bases in between. CDR3 coding DNA: TGCGCCAGCAGCTTGTCTTCCGGAAACACCATATATTTT. As protein: CASSLSSGNTIYF.

The chain has TRBV10-2 and TRBJ1-1; D is unclear. Germline values: CDR1 WSHSY, CDR2 SAAADI. CDR3 size: 14 residues. Trimming removed 2 bases at V and 1 base at J, with 8 bases between. The CDR3 spells CASSEVRSNTEAFF. CDR3 nucleotides: TGCGCCAGCAGTGAGGTCAGATCGAACACTGAAGCTTTCTTT.

About this clone: In the same sample, other DNA sequences code for this CDR3. The rearrangement joins TRBV6-6 to TRBJ2-3; TRBD1 aligns across 7 bases. CDR1 MNHNY and CDR2 SVGAGI come from the germline V gene (reference sequence). This CDR3 region has 14 residues. V dropped 4 bases and J dropped 6; count of bases not matched to a gene: 7. As DNA, the CDR3 is TGTGCCAGCAGTTCGACAGGGTCAGCGGATACGCAGTATTTT. Amino acid sequence: CASSSTGSADTQYF.

V is TRBV6-6 and J is TRBJ1-5; no reliable D call. CDR1 is MNHNY, CDR2 SVGAGI, per germline (reference sequence). The germline V and J ends were trimmed by 5 bases and 4 bases, with 12 bases remaining between them. This CDR3 spans 14 amino acids. The CDR3 nucleotides read TGTGCCAGCAGTCAGGAGGGAGGTAATCAGCCCCAGCATTTT. Its translation: CASSQEGGNQPQHF.

This clone was observed once. The J gene is TRBJ1-1, the V gene TRBV19, with 7 bases fitting TRBD1. Germline V gene data show CDR1 as LNHDA and CDR2 as SQIVND (reference sequence). J gave up 5 bases and V 3 bases, and 9 bases lay outside the gene matches. CDR3 length: 15 amino acids. CDR3 nucleotides: TGTGCCAGTAGTATTGAGCCAGGGGGAAGGACTGAAGCTTTCTTT. Protein: CASSIEPGGRTEAFF.

This chain uses TRBV2 with TRBJ1-1, with TRBD1 as a possible D gene (5 bases). With 4 bases removed from V and 1 base from J, the gap between germline ends came to 13 bases. Germline V lookup: CDR1 SNHLY, CDR2 FYNNEI. The CDR3 totals 15 residues. The CDR3 bases are TGTGCCAGCAGTGTAGATCAGGGAAGGAACACTGAAGCTTTCTTT. Encoded protein: CASSVDQGRNTEAFF.

The chain is built from TRBV4-3 and TRBJ2-3, with 7 bases aligning to TRBD1. The length of the CDR3 is 15 residues. CDR1 is LGHNA and CDR2 is YSLEER in the germline V gene. V lost 1 base and J lost 0; bases outside the gene matches: 1. CDR3 DNA: TGCGCCAGCAGCCAAGGGACAGGCAGCACAGATACGCAGTATTTT. Its translation is CASSQGTGSTDTQYF.

The chain carries TRBV7-3 and TRBJ2-3; D is uncertain. The ends were cut back, 4 bases at V and 0 bases at J, with 8 bases in the middle. Germline V gene sequence: CDR1 SGHTA, CDR2 FQGTGA. CDR3 length: 14 amino acids. CDR3 DNA: TGTGCCAGCAGCTCAGGCCTCAGCACAGATACGCAGTATTTT. Translated, it gives CASSSGLSTDTQYF.

The J gene is TRBJ1-5, the V gene TRBV6-1; 7 bases line up with TRBD1. CDR1 is MNHNS, CDR2 SASEGT, per germline. V was pared by 2 bases and J by 7 bases, with 8 bases of the junction left unmatched. The length of the CDR3 is 15 residues. This CDR3 reads CASSELGGVAQPQHF. The CDR3 region has the DNA TGTGCCAGCAGTGAATTAGGGGGCGTAGCGCAGCCCCAGCATTTT.

V gene TRBV28 combines with J gene TRBJ2-6, with a tentative D call TRBD1 (6 bases). CDR1 is MDHEN and CDR2 is SYDVKM in the germline V gene. CDR3 length equals 14 residues. V was shortened by 5 bases and J by 2 bases, with 7 bases between the two germline ends. The CDR3 spells CASSTGTGANVLTF. CDR3 sequence (DNA): TGTGCCAGCAGTACAGGGACTGGGGCCAACGTCCTGACTTTC.

The CDR3 nucleotides read TGTGCCAGCAGGCGACAGGGTGACTATGGCTACACCTTC. It translates to CASRRQGDYGYTF. The V gene is TRBV6-5, the J gene TRBJ1-2, with 7 bases lining up with TRBD1. J was trimmed by 3 bases and V by 6 bases; bases with no gene match: 4. CDR1 is MNHEY, CDR2 SVGAGI, per germline. There are 13 residues in the CDR3.

The chain employs TRBV28 and TRBJ2-1; the D gene is possibly TRBD1 (6 bases). Germline V gives CDR1 MDHEN, CDR2 SYDVKM. Trimming removed 7 bases from V and 0 bases from J, with 16 bases in between. This CDR3 region has 16 residues. The CDR3 here is CASTDPGTISYNEQFF. CDR3 sequence (DNA): TGTGCCAGCACCGACCCCGGGACAATCTCCTACAATGAGCAGTTCTTC.